These 14 T cell receptor beta chains came from one sample sequenced in a study of shared clonotypes between healthy human individuals. Method: immunoSEQ multiplex PCR; TCRdb's copy keeps in-frame clones and lacks some. The table has 950,000 to 1,100,000 clones, about 75% seen once. Sequencing was done on a sample of memory CD4+ T cells sorted from blood. This sample's subset: CD45RA-negative fraction. All receptors derive from a man younger than 30 in good health.

The chain links TRBV28 to TRBJ1-2; D unclear. The ends were cut back, 3 bases at V and 3 bases at J, with 8 bases in the middle. This CDR3 is 13 amino acids long. Germline assignment: CDR1 MDHEN and CDR2 SYDVKM. Here the CDR3 reads CASSFIRDYGYTF. CDR3 sequence (DNA): TGTGCCAGCAGTTTCATCAGAGACTATGGCTACACCTTC.

The J gene is TRBJ1-5, the V gene TRBV27; tentative D call: TRBD1 (5 bases). Germline CDR1 and CDR2: MNHEY and SMNVEV (reference sequence). This CDR3 comprises 15 residues. The germline V and J ends were trimmed by 6 bases and 2 bases, with 14 bases remaining between them. The CDR3 DNA is TGTGCCAGCAGCCGCCTGGGAGGGGGCAATCAGCCCCAGCATTTT. Protein sequence: CASSRLGGGNQPQHF.

As regards this clone: A far larger clone is only one base removed, so a read error is likely. The chain joins TRBV27 to TRBJ2-7; 8 nucleotides match TRBD1. Trimming removed 6 bases from V and 2 bases from J; junction bases left unmatched: 6. The CDR3 covers 14 residues. CDR1 is MNHEY and CDR2 is SMNVEV in the germline V gene (reference sequence). CDR3 nucleotides: TGTGCCAGCAGGCCAAGGACAGGGACCTACGAGCAGTACTTC. It is translated as CASRPRTGTYEQYF.

This chain uses TRBV28 with TRBJ1-2, with D possibly being TRBD1 (5 bases). Germline V gives CDR1 MDHEN, CDR2 SYDVKM. The ends were cut back, 3 bases at V and 4 bases at J, with 9 bases in the middle. CDR3 length equals 13 residues. CDR3 amino acids: CASSLTVIYGYTF. CDR3 sequence (DNA): TGTGCCAGCAGTTTGACAGTTATCTATGGCTACACCTTC.

The CDR3 spells CASSSTGYNEQFF. The CDR3 DNA reads TGCGCCAGCAGCTCTACAGGATACAATGAGCAGTTCTTC. The chain links TRBV5-1 to TRBJ2-1; D perhaps matches TRBD1 (5 bases). Trimming left V 3 bases short and J 4 bases short, with 8 bases between. Per germline, CDR1 SGHRS and CDR2 YFSETQ. The CDR3 extends over 13 amino acids.

V and J are TRBV12-5 and TRBJ2-3; D perhaps matches TRBD2 (5 bases). This CDR3 comprises 14 residues. CDR1 is LGHNT and CDR2 is FRNRAP in the germline V gene. V was clipped by 5 bases and J by 2 bases, with 11 bases between them. The CDR3 DNA is TGTGCTAGTGGTCTCAGCGGTAACACAGATACGCAGTATTTT. Translation gives CASGLSGNTDTQYF.

The genes are TRBV5-5 and TRBJ1-1; TRBD1 might be the D (6 bases). Trimming removed 2 bases from V and 5 bases from J, with 22 bases in between. Germline V gene lookup returns CDR1 SGHKS and CDR2 YYEKEE (reference sequence). The CDR3 covers 17 residues. CDR3 DNA: TGTGCCAGCAGCTTCAGACAGGTGGTTGTTTTGAGGACTGAAGCTTTCTTT. Translation gives CASSFRQVVVLRTEAFF.

The chain is built from TRBV6-1 and TRBJ1-5, with no clear D. Germline V gene data show CDR1 as MNHNS and CDR2 as SASEGT. Trimming removed 5 bases at V and 4 bases at J, with 15 bases between. The CDR3 loop spans 15 amino acids. CDR3 coding DNA: TGTGCCAGCAGTCTAGAGTTGAGAGGGAATCAGCCCCAGCATTTT. It translates to CASSLELRGNQPQHF.

V usage is TRBV6-6 and J usage is TRBJ1-2, with D unresolved. Trimming pared 7 bases from V and 4 bases from J, leaving 16 bases between. CDR1 MNHNY and CDR2 SVGAGI come from the germline V gene (reference sequence). The length of the CDR3 is 14 residues. CDR3 region: CASIQDLISYGYTF. The CDR3, as DNA: TGTGCCAGCATCCAGGACCTCATATCCTATGGCTACACCTTC.

This clone was counted many times. The chain has TRBV28 and TRBJ1-5, with 7 bases lining up with TRBD1. Germline values: CDR1 MDHEN, CDR2 SYDVKM. After removal of 7 bases from V and 5 bases from J, the junction contained 8 bases not matched to a gene. The CDR3 loop spans 14 amino acids. The DNA of the CDR3 is TGTGCCAGCACCCTGACAGGGCCCTATCAGCCCCAGCATTTT. Translating it yields CASTLTGPYQPQHF.

The chain employs TRBV19 and TRBJ2-2; 8 bases map to TRBD1. CDR3 length equals 16 residues. The ends lost 5 bases at V and 2 bases at J; junction bases unmatched: 7. In germline, CDR1 is LNHDA, CDR2 SQIVND (reference sequence). The DNA for the CDR3 is TGTGCCAGTAGTCCCCTGGACAGGGCAAACACCGGGGAGCTGTTTTTT. Translation: CASSPLDRANTGELFF.

The rearrangement joins TRBV19 to TRBJ2-7, with TRBD2 identical over 10 bases. The CDR3 covers 15 residues. Germline V gene sequence: CDR1 LNHDA, CDR2 SQIVND (reference sequence). Trimming removed 2 bases from V and 0 bases from J; junction bases left unmatched: 1. The CDR3 loop reads CASSITSGVSYEQYF. Here the CDR3 DNA reads TGTGCCAGTAGTATAACTAGCGGGGTCTCCTACGAGCAGTACTTC.

This clone was counted only a few times. The genes are TRBV2 and TRBJ1-1; D might be TRBD1 (5 bases). V gave up 2 bases and J gave up 6 bases, with 13 bases separating them. Germline V gene sequence: CDR1 SNHLY, CDR2 FYNNEI. CDR3 length: 14 residues. CDR3 protein: CASSESSGKAEAFF. As DNA, the CDR3 is TGTGCCAGCAGTGAAAGTTCAGGGAAAGCTGAAGCTTTCTTT.

The gene calls are TRBV5-4 and TRBJ2-7; D may match TRBD1 or TRBD2 (6 bases each). This CDR3 is 15 amino acids long. Germline CDR1 SGHNT, CDR2 YYREEE (reference sequence). The V end lost 0 bases, the J end lost 3 bases, and 13 bases lay between the germline ends. In DNA form, the CDR3 reads TGTGCCAGCAGCTTGGTTGGAGGGGGGCGCTACGAGCAGTACTTC. Its translation: CASSLVGGGRYEQYF.